These 6 T cell receptor beta chains were all obtained from the same sample, sequenced in a study of human T cells and chemical hapten exposure. Time point in this sample: pre-sensitization, week 0. Treatment in this sample: therapeutic diphenylcyclopropenone sensitization with weekly scalp DPC. TCRdb fed the RACE reads into MiXCR, producing one record per CDR3 protein. The sample lists approximately 260,000 distinct CDR3 sequences, 7.5% to 10% occurring once. Sequencing was performed on whole blood, taken in connection with sensitization to the hapten diphenylcyclopropenone (DPC). Source of these receptors: a woman aged 35 to 49 with alopecia areata. Some clones in this sample may be carry-over from other donors' samples.

This clonotype was observed a handful of times. The chain combines TRBV4-3 with TRBJ2-2; D not resolved. V lost 0 bases and J 4 bases, leaving 12 bases between the germline ends. CDR3 size: 16 residues. The germline gives CDR1 LGHNA, CDR2 YSLEER. CDR3 in DNA: TGCGCCAGCAGCCAAGATCTTTGGCGGAGCACCGGGGAGCTGTTTTTT. As protein: CASSQDLWRSTGELFF.

This clonotype was seen more than once but under ten times. The chain has TRBV6-2 or TRBV6-3 and TRBJ2-7; 9 bases agree with TRBD2. CDR1 and CDR2 (germline): MNHEY, SVGEGT. The CDR3 extends over 14 amino acids. Losses at the gene ends were 7 bases for V and 4 bases for J; bases not matched to a gene: 8. The CDR3 DNA is TGTGCCAGCACCTCCGGTCTAGCGGGATACGAGCAGTACTTC. This gives the protein CASTSGLAGYEQYF.

This clonotype was seen at least ten times. The rearrangement uses TRBV15 and TRBJ2-7; D remains ambiguous. Germline CDR1 LNHNV, CDR2 YYDKDF (reference sequence). There are 13 residues in the CDR3. With 3 bases removed from V and 0 bases from J, the gap between germline ends came to 6 bases. The CDR3 DNA follows: TGTGCCACCAGCAGGACACTCTCCTACGAGCAGTACTTC. Translating gives CATSRTLSYEQYF.

The V and J genes are TRBV24-1 and TRBJ2-3, with TRBD1 matching over 7 bases. Germline values: CDR1 KGHDR, CDR2 SFDVKD. J lost 1 base, V lost 4 bases, and 7 bases had no gene match. This CDR3 is 16 amino acids long. As DNA, the CDR3 is TGTGCCACCAGTGACCCACAGGGGTCGGGCACAGATACGCAGTATTTT. Translation gives CATSDPQGSGTDTQYF.

The rearrangement uses TRBV3-1 and TRBJ1-2; 7 bases agree with TRBD1. Germline CDR1 reads LGHDT; CDR2 reads YNNKEL (reference sequence). The CDR3 runs to 16 residues. J gave up 2 bases and V 4 bases, and 10 bases lay outside the gene matches. The CDR3 loop is CASSPTDRAPNYGYTF. CDR3 DNA: TGTGCCAGCAGCCCCACAGACAGGGCGCCAAACTATGGCTACACCTTC.

This clonotype has more than one count but fewer than ten. The chain recombines TRBV30 with TRBJ1-1; weak D call: TRBD1 (5 bases). The CDR3 has 13 residues. V shed 0 bases and J shed 4 bases, with 9 bases lying between them. Per germline, CDR1 GTSNPN and CDR2 SVGIG (reference sequence). In DNA form, the CDR3 reads TGTGCCTGGAGTGTCGGGGCTGCCACTGAAGCTTTCTTT. Protein: CAWSVGAATEAFF.